Listed here are 6 T cell receptor beta chains from one sample, sequenced in a study of cytotoxic CD8 clonotypes in ibrutinib-treated CLL. Libraries were prepared by immunoSEQ multiplex PCR; TCRdb keeps only in-frame clonotypes and omits some of them. Of approximately 22,000 clones in the sample, around 68% were seen once. The sequences come from PBMCs, collected before ibrutinib treatment. All receptors derive from a human donor with chronic lymphocytic leukemia.

This chain connects TRBV5-1 to TRBJ2-1; 7 bases agree with TRBD1. The germline V gene encodes CDR1 SGHRS and CDR2 YFSETQ. V dropped 1 base and J dropped 7; count of bases not matched to a gene: 5. The CDR3 has 14 residues. CDR3 residues: CASSLRDSHNEQFF. As DNA, the CDR3 is TGCGCCAGCAGCTTGAGGGACAGCCATAATGAGCAGTTCTTC.

This clone showed up just once. This chain links TRBV6-5 with TRBJ1-5; no clear D gene. Trimming left V 0 bases short and J 3 bases short, with 6 bases between. Germline CDR1 and CDR2: MNHEY and SVGAGI. There are 14 residues in the CDR3. The CDR3 nucleotides read TGTGCCAGCAGTTACTCAACCGCCAATCAGCCCCAGCATTTT. The encoded protein is CASSYSTANQPQHF.

V usage is TRBV5-1 and J usage is TRBJ2-2, with TRBD1 matching 7 bases. The CDR3 totals 15 residues. The V segment lost 3 bases and the J segment 4 bases; nucleotides outside the gene matches: 6. Germline V gene data show CDR1 as SGHRS and CDR2 as YFSETQ. The CDR3 protein is CASSSSSGGTGELFF. As DNA, the CDR3 is TGCGCCAGCAGCTCATCGTCAGGGGGCACCGGGGAGCTGTTTTTT.

With regard to this clone: A junction end diverges from the germline sequence, so it may reflect a read error. J is TRBJ2-1 and V is TRBV7-9; perhaps TRBD2 as D (5 bases). Germline assignment: CDR1 SEHNR and CDR2 FQNEAQ (reference sequence). The CDR3 runs to 14 residues. The CDR3 sequence is CASSLAGSYNEQFF. Written as DNA, the CDR3 is TGTGCCAGCAGCCTAGCTGGCTCCTACAATGAGCAGTTCTTC.

V and J are TRBV12-5 and TRBJ2-1; the D is unclear. Germline V lookup: CDR1 LGHNT, CDR2 FRNRAP. This CDR3 is built from 12 residues. The V and J ends lost 3 bases and 1 base respectively, with 1 base between them. As DNA, the CDR3 is TGTGCTAGTGGTTTATCCTACAATGAGCAGTTCTTC. It translates to CASGLSYNEQFF.

This clone came up a few times. The rearrangement links TRBV18 to TRBJ2-5; the match to TRBD1 covers 9 bases. CDR3 size: 14 residues. V shed 6 bases and J 1 base; nucleotides not matched to a gene: 3. Germline-derived CDR1 and CDR2 are KGHSH and LQKENI. The CDR3 DNA reads TGTGCCAGCTCGAGGACAGGGGTCCAAGAGACCCAGTACTTC. It codes for CASSRTGVQETQYF.